Below, 32 T cell receptor beta chains from the same sample are listed, as sequenced in a study of T cells in Graves' hyperthyroidism and ophthalmopathy. Amplified regions were TCR beta CDR3 sequences from RNA transcripts. The TCR CDR3 was amplified in a first-round RT-PCR using the HTBI primer set. TCRdb redid the calling of the multiplex PCR reads with MiXCR, one entry per CDR3 protein. Here the sample spans around 700,000 distinct CDR3 sequences, just over 35% being singletons. Sequencing used blood. These receptors all come from a woman in her thirties or forties with Graves' hyperthyroidism.

The chain recombines TRBV7-9 with TRBJ2-7; D remains unclear. This CDR3 has 10 residues. Germline lookup yields CDR1 SEHNR and CDR2 FQNEAQ (reference sequence). Trimming took off 2 bases at V and 7 bases at J, with 3 bases between the two ends. The CDR3 reads CASSLQEQYF. CDR3 DNA: TGTGCCAGCAGCTTACAAGAGCAGTACTTC.

Details on this clonotype: At one of its ends the junction is not consistent with the germline gene, which may arise from a read error. V gene TRBV7-2 combines with J gene TRBJ1-2; TRBD1 matches 11 bases. This CDR3 contains 15 residues. Germline CDR1 SGHTA, CDR2 FQGNSA. CDR3 bases: TGTGCCACCAGCGGTAGGACAGGGGGCGACTATGGCTACACCTTC. Protein: CATSGRTGGDYGYTF.

This CDR3 is CASNPGGVFTGELFF. CDR3 in DNA: TGTGCCAGCAACCCGGGGGGGGTTTTCACCGGGGAGCTGTTTTTT. The chain couples TRBV7-6 to TRBJ2-2; 8 nucleotides align to TRBD2. Per the germline V gene, CDR1 is SGHVS and CDR2 is FNYEAQ. The junction had 8 bases not matched to a gene; V was cut back by 7 bases and J by 4 bases. The CDR3 runs to 15 residues.

This clonotype was seen at least ten times. The chain couples TRBV7-2 to TRBJ2-5, with 10 bases matching TRBD1. Germline V gives CDR1 SGHTA, CDR2 FQGNSA. The length of the CDR3 is 15 residues. V lost 4 bases to trimming and J lost 1 base; unmatched junction nucleotides: 3. In nucleotides, the CDR3 is TGTGCCAGCAGCTATTGGGACAGGGGCCAAGAGACCCAGTACTTC. This translates into CASSYWDRGQETQYF. Drawing the rest from reference TRBV7-2 and TRBJ2-5, the complete variable domain is GAGVSQSPSNKVTEKGKDVELRCDPISGHTALYWYRQSLGQGLEFLIYFQGNSAPDKSGLPSDRFSAERTGGSVSTLTIQRTQQEDSAVYLCASSYWDRGQETQYFGPGTRLLVL.

This rearrangement joins TRBV7-8 to TRBJ2-3; 9 nucleotides align to TRBD2. Germline CDR1 reads SGHVS; CDR2 reads FQNEAQ. The CDR3 runs 15 residues. V was pared by 1 base and J by 5 bases, with 4 bases of the junction left unmatched. In nucleotides, the CDR3 is TGTGCCAGCAGCTTAGGAACAGCGGGAGGAGATACGCAGTATTTT. As protein: CASSLGTAGGDTQYF.

The table lists this clonotype with a few counts. At one end the junction does not follow the germline gene, possibly because of a read error. The chain links TRBV11-2 to TRBJ2-5; weak D call: TRBD1 (7 bases). The V gene's germline CDR1 is SGHAT and CDR2 FQNNGV. The CDR3 length is 15 residues. As DNA, the CDR3 is TGTGCCAGCAGCAAACCGACAGGGAGGCCTCCAAACCTTAACTTC. Amino acid sequence: CASSKPTGRPPNLNF.

This clonotype was counted ten times or more. Here the CDR3 DNA reads TGTGCCAGCAGCCAAGATTGGGGATCGGGGGTGTATGGCTACACCTTC. Residues: CASSQDWGSGVYGYTF. The chain carries TRBV14 and TRBJ1-2; D may be TRBD1 (5 bases). This CDR3 contains 16 residues. The germline V gene has CDR1 SGHDN and CDR2 FVKESK. Trimming pared 0 bases from V and 5 bases from J, leaving 16 bases between.

This clonotype appeared a single time. V usage is TRBV29-1 and J usage is TRBJ2-5; TRBD2 matches at 7 bases. V shed 7 bases, J shed 5 bases, and the junction held 7 bases outside the gene matches. CDR3 length: 12 amino acids. CDR1 and CDR2 (germline): SQVTM, ANQGSEA. As DNA, the CDR3 is TGCAGCGGCTGTGGGGGGGGGGAGACCCAGTACTTC. Translating it yields CSGCGGGETQYF.

This chain links TRBV29-1 with TRBJ2-1; 10 nucleotides match TRBD1. The CDR3 covers 16 residues. Germline CDR1 reads SQVTM; CDR2 reads ANQGSEA. Trimming at V came to 6 bases and at J to 2 bases, leaving 10 bases not matched to a gene. CDR3: CSVVGKTGGAYNEQFF. In DNA, the CDR3 is TGCAGCGTGGTCGGGAAGACAGGGGGCGCCTACAATGAGCAGTTCTTC.

Note on this clonotype: A much bigger clone sits one base away, suggesting this may be a read error. The J gene is TRBJ2-7, the V gene TRBV7-2; 7 bases fit TRBD2. This CDR3 is built from 15 residues. The germline CDR1 and CDR2 sequences are SGHTA and FQGNSA. The CDR3 DNA follows: TGTGCCAACAGCTTTTACGGGGGGAGGCGCTACGAGCAGTACTTC. Protein sequence: CANSFYGGRRYEQYF.

CDR3 residues: CASSLVPGIYGKLFF. Here the CDR3 DNA reads TGTGCCAGCAGCTTAGTACCGGGGATATACGGAAAACTGTTTTTT. V usage is TRBV7-6 and J usage is TRBJ1-4; no clear D gene. Germline loops: CDR1 SGHVS, CDR2 FNYEAQ. The V end was cut by 1 base, the J end by 10 bases, with 16 bases between. The CDR3 contains 15 residues.

This clonotype was seen a few times. The chain links TRBV6-5 to TRBJ1-2, with 8 bases lining up with TRBD1. The V gene end was trimmed by 6 bases and the J gene end by 8 bases; junction bases not matched to a gene: 11. Germline values: CDR1 MNHEY, CDR2 SVGAGI. CDR3 length: 14 residues. CDR3 amino acids: CASRSSGGGEGYTF. CDR3 sequence (DNA): TGTGCCAGCAGGAGTTCAGGGGGCGGAGAGGGCTACACCTTC.

At least ten counts were recorded for this clonotype. The chain recombines TRBV9 with TRBJ2-5; TRBD2 matches 7 bases. The junction had 12 bases not matched to a gene; V was cut back by 5 bases and J by 5 bases. Per germline, CDR1 SGDLS and CDR2 YYNGEE. The CDR3 runs to 15 residues. The CDR3 sequence: CASSDHPAGSETQYF. In DNA, the CDR3 is TGTGCCAGCAGTGACCATCCAGCGGGGTCGGAGACCCAGTACTTC.

Ten or more counts support this clonotype. The chain couples TRBV7-9 to TRBJ2-7, with D possibly being TRBD2 (6 bases). V was cut by 7 bases and J by 1 base, with 11 bases left in between. CDR1 is SEHNR and CDR2 is FQNEAQ in the germline V gene (reference sequence). The CDR3 contains 13 residues. CDR3 DNA sequence: TGTGCCAGCATGGGACTTCCTTCCTACGAGCAGTACTTC. Translation: CASMGLPSYEQYF.

The table lists this clonotype with many counts. The chain is built from TRBV7-9 and TRBJ2-7, with 13 bases aligning to TRBD2. The V gene end was trimmed by 8 bases and the J gene end by 3 bases; junction bases not matched to a gene: 7. This CDR3 is built from 15 residues. The germline V gene encodes CDR1 SEHNR and CDR2 FQNEAQ (reference sequence). The CDR3 nucleotides are TGTGCCAGCTCGGGACTAGCGGGGAGTATCTACGAGCAGTACTTC. This codes for CASSGLAGSIYEQYF.

This clonotype was seen many times. The genes are TRBV7-9 and TRBJ2-5, with D unresolved. Germline-derived CDR1 and CDR2 are SEHNR and FQNEAQ (reference sequence). The CDR3 loop spans 12 amino acids. V shed 4 bases and J shed 0 bases, with 3 bases lying between them. This CDR3 is CASSWDQETQYF. DNA of the CDR3: TGTGCCAGCAGCTGGGACCAAGAGACCCAGTACTTC.

This clonotype turned up a few times. The chain employs TRBV29-1 and TRBJ2-7; D is perhaps TRBD1 (6 bases). Germline V CDR1 and CDR2: SQVTM, ANQGSEA. V lost 4 bases, J lost 0 bases, and 10 bases lay in between. This CDR3 has 13 amino acids. DNA for the CDR3: TGCAGCGTTGGCCAGGGGAGCTCCTACGAGCAGTACTTC. It is translated as CSVGQGSSYEQYF.

This clonotype was seen ten or more times. The gene calls are TRBV25-1 and TRBJ1-2; tentative D call: TRBD1 (5 bases). Germline CDR1 reads MGHDK; CDR2 reads SYGVNS. The CDR3 extends over 16 amino acids. The germline V and J ends were trimmed by 4 bases and 2 bases, with 17 bases remaining between them. The CDR3 protein is CASSGTQGALNYGYTF. The CDR3 nucleotides are TGTGCCAGCAGTGGAACGCAGGGAGCCCTAAACTATGGCTACACCTTC.

J is TRBJ1-1 and V is TRBV27; no clear D gene. V lost 3 bases to trimming and J lost 4 bases, with 15 bases between them. Germline V gene sequence: CDR1 MNHEY, CDR2 SMNVEV (reference sequence). This CDR3 contains 15 residues. The chain's CDR3 is CASSFLPPQVTEAFF. The CDR3 DNA sequence: TGTGCCAGCAGTTTTCTGCCACCCCAGGTCACTGAAGCTTTCTTT.

The chain uses TRBV20-1 and TRBJ2-7; 10 positions match TRBD1. After removal of 4 bases from V and 1 base from J, the junction contained 10 bases not matched to a gene. The germline V gene encodes CDR1 DFQATT and CDR2 SNEGSKA (reference sequence). This CDR3 contains 16 residues. CDR3 protein: CSANDLGQGTSYEQYF. CDR3 coding DNA: TGCAGTGCTAATGACTTGGGACAGGGGACATCCTACGAGCAGTACTTC.

About this clonotype itself: One junction end does not reproduce the germline sequence, and a read error may be involved. The chain has TRBV13 and TRBJ1-5; 7 nucleotides line up with TRBD1. Germline lookup yields CDR1 PRHDT and CDR2 FYEKMQ (reference sequence). This CDR3 comprises 15 residues. The CDR3 region is CASSQDLRGHQPQHF. The CDR3 bases are TGCGCCAGCAGCCAAGATCTGAGGGGGCATCAGCCCCAGCATTTT.

The V gene is TRBV2, the J gene TRBJ2-2; TRBD2 agrees at 14 bases. V gave up 6 bases and J gave up 4 bases; unmatched junction bases: 4. Germline CDR1 and CDR2: SNHLY and FYNNEI. The CDR3 contains 16 residues. The CDR3, as DNA: TGTGCCAGCAGCTTGGGACTAGCGGGGGCCACCGGGGAGCTGTTTTTT. It is translated as CASSLGLAGATGELFF.

This chain joins TRBV9 and TRBJ2-2, with D perhaps TRBD2 (7 bases). This CDR3 region has 14 residues. Germline V gene sequence: CDR1 SGDLS, CDR2 YYNGEE. Trimming took 7 bases from V and 2 from J, leaving 12 bases between them. CDR3: CASRGADNTGELFF. As DNA, the CDR3 is TGTGCCAGCCGGGGGGCGGATAACACCGGGGAGCTGTTTTTT.

This chain uses TRBV9 with TRBJ1-4; 9 bases map to TRBD1. This CDR3 has 19 residues. The V gene end was trimmed by 3 bases and the J gene end by 2 bases; junction bases not matched to a gene: 14. Germline V CDR1 and CDR2: SGDLS, YYNGEE. CDR3 in DNA: TGTGCCAGCAGCGCCTCGGGACAGGGTATCGTGTCGACTAATGAAAAACTGTTTTTT. It codes for CASSASGQGIVSTNEKLFF.

The J gene is TRBJ1-1, the V gene TRBV10-2; unclear D gene. With 6 bases removed from V and 1 base from J, the gap between germline ends came to 12 bases. From germline, CDR1 is WSHSY and CDR2 SAAADI. This CDR3 has 14 residues. CDR3 sequence reads: CASRAPRRNTEAFF. The CDR3 DNA follows: TGCGCCAGCAGGGCGCCCCGGAGGAACACTGAAGCTTTCTTT.

The V gene is TRBV29-1, the J gene TRBJ2-7; 11 bases match TRBD2. Germline V CDR1 and CDR2: SQVTM, ANQGSEA. The CDR3 is made up of 21 amino acids. With V trimmed by 4 bases and J by 7 bases, 30 bases remained unmatched. In DNA, the CDR3 is TGCAGCGTTGTACGACTAGCGGGATCCAATCATCCTGTCCTAGGTTACAATGAGCAGTACTTC. Its translation is CSVVRLAGSNHPVLGYNEQYF.

In its sample, this clonotype was seen many times. The chain joins TRBV19 to TRBJ2-7; a weak D match, TRBD2 (5 bases). The germline V gene encodes CDR1 LNHDA and CDR2 SQIVND (reference sequence). This CDR3 region has 13 residues. V dropped 6 bases and J dropped 2 bases, with 11 bases sitting between them. CDR3 in DNA: TGTGCCAGTAGACTAAGCGGCACCTACGAGCAGTACTTC. Translating it yields CASRLSGTYEQYF.

This clonotype was recorded at least ten times. J is TRBJ2-2 and V is TRBV7-8, with 9 bases lining up with TRBD1. Germline V gene sequence: CDR1 SGHVS, CDR2 FQNEAQ. The CDR3 consists of 15 residues. The V and J ends lost 5 bases and 7 bases, in that order; junction bases with no gene match: 8. The CDR3 DNA reads as TGTGCCAGCAGCCCTGGGACAGGGTATGACGGGGAGCTGTTTTTT. Translated, it gives CASSPGTGYDGELFF.

This clonotype was observed a few times. The junction departs from germline at one end; a sequencing error may be responsible. The rearrangement links TRBV10-3 to TRBJ2-7; the D is unclear. Germline assignment: CDR1 ENHRY and CDR2 SYGVKD. The CDR3 is 11 residues long. CDR3 coding DNA: TGTGCCAGCAGTGAAACGAGAGAGCAGTACTTC. This codes for CASSETREQYF.

This clonotype came up many times. The V gene is TRBV4-3, the J gene TRBJ2-7, with TRBD1 as a possible D gene (5 bases). This CDR3 comprises 15 residues. V was shortened by 0 bases and J by 7 bases, with 16 bases between the two germline ends. Per germline, CDR1 LGHNA and CDR2 YSLEER. The CDR3 here is CASSQDRQGTSEQYF. CDR3 DNA sequence: TGCGCCAGCAGCCAAGATCGTCAGGGCACATCTGAGCAGTACTTC.

This clonotype was detected only once. The genes are TRBV15 and TRBJ1-1, with D unresolved. V was clipped by 3 bases and J by 0 bases, with 8 bases between them. This CDR3 has 14 amino acids. Germline V lookup: CDR1 LNHNV, CDR2 YYDKDF (reference sequence). In DNA, the CDR3 is TGTGCCACCAGCAGCCAACACTTGAACACTGAAGCTTTCTTT. Translation: CATSSQHLNTEAFF.

Comments on this clonotype: An end of the junction does not agree with germline; a read error may underlie this. The J gene is TRBJ2-5, the V gene TRBV10-3; 7 bases line up with TRBD2. The CDR3 loop spans 13 amino acids. The germline gives CDR1 ENHRY, CDR2 SYGVKD. The CDR3 DNA is TGTGCCATCAGTGGAGGGTTGCGGGAGACTCAGTACTTC. Translated, it gives CAISGGLRETQYF.